The sequence of this TCR beta chain was determined in a study of blood T cell repertoires in COVID-19. Overall study context: Both acute and convalescent COVID-19 samples were obtained from the United States, Italy and Spain. Sources were T cells, B-cell-depleted T cells, or PBMCs; the material itself was cDNA or gDNA.

In the original processing: Estimation of nucleated cell counts relied on the amplification of reference gene primers. Method: immunoSEQ multiplex PCR; TCRdb's copy keeps in-frame clones and lacks some. Clone size and the V and J calls come from that table; the DNA yielded D and trimming. The data show 70,000 to 90,000 clones, roughly 82% seen once. This CDR3 comprises 13 residues. Germline V gene data show CDR1 as KGHSH and CDR2 as LQKENI. V lost 6 bases and J lost 2, with 10 bases in between. The source of this sequence is a woman older than 75 with acute or convalescent COVID-19. The chain links TRBV18 to TRBJ2-5, with a tentative D call TRBD1 (5 bases). Sequencing input: peripheral blood. CDR3 protein: CASSPQGQETQYF. CDR3 in DNA: TGTGCCAGCTCCCCCCAGGGACAAGAGACCCAGTACTTC.